Below are 2 T cell receptor beta chains sequenced from a single sample in a study of sequential checkpoint blockade in melanoma. Treatment specified: randomized to nivolumab then ipilimumab (arm A) or the reverse (arm B). TCRdb's copy holds only in-frame clones and misses some; the assay was immunoSEQ multiplex PCR. The data show 15,000 to 20,000 clones, with around 70% seen just once and roughly 5.2% held by the top ten. The material was tumor tissue (inferred from file names), obtained from a patient given nivolumab and ipilimumab in sequence. These receptors originate from a human donor with melanoma.

The genes are TRBV28 and TRBJ2-3; 12 bases map to TRBD2. The germline CDR1 and CDR2 sequences are MDHEN and SYDVKM. Germline trimming cut 4 bases from V and 3 bases from J; bases unmatched to any gene: 5. This CDR3 region has 16 residues. CDR3 coding DNA: TGTGCCAGCAGTTCCCCTAGCGGGAGGGAAACAGATACGCAGTATTTT. Its translation is CASSSPSGRETDTQYF.

Only a few counts were recorded for this clone. The rearrangement uses TRBV15 and TRBJ2-7, with 7 nucleotides matching TRBD2. The CDR3 is made up of 15 amino acids. Germline lookup yields CDR1 LNHNV and CDR2 YYDKDF (reference sequence). Trimming took 4 bases from V and 3 from J; bases not matched to a gene: 9. In DNA, the CDR3 is TGTGCCACCAGCAAAGAGGGAGGGGTCCTCTACGAGCAGTACTTC. Translated: CATSKEGGVLYEQYF.